These T cell receptor beta chains were read from a single sample in a study of post-analysis software for immune sequencing data. TCRdb recomputed calls from the PCR reads with MiXCR, one row per CDR3 protein. The sample consists of around 190,000 distinct CDR3 sequences, 29% of them appearing once. Sequencing was performed on blood. These TCRs come from a girl younger than 18 with multiple sclerosis. CDR3s include the opening cysteine and the closing phenylalanine or tryptophan. Each record gives: V gene, clone size, D gene, J gene, CDR3 DNA, CDR3 protein. D genes are given only for firm matches. Part of the rows lack a size; the others show once, few, many or a class for expanded clones.

V gene: TRBV5-6
clone size: -
D gene: TRBD1
J gene: TRBJ2-3
CDR3 DNA: TGTGCCAGCAGCTTGGCGACAGGGTTGGCGGATACGCAGTATTTT
CDR3 protein: CASSLATGLADTQYF

V gene: TRBV5-1
clone size: many
D gene: -
J gene: TRBJ2-1
CDR3 DNA: TGCGCCAGCCGGGATTCGAGCTCCTACAATGAGCAGTTCTTC
CDR3 protein: CASRDSSSYNEQFF

V gene: TRBV18
clone size: -
D gene: -
J gene: TRBJ2-5
CDR3 DNA: TGTGCCAGCTCAACCTCCCTAGGGCGAGAGACCCAGTACTTC
CDR3 protein: CASSTSLGRETQYF

V gene: TRBV6-2/TRBV6-3
clone size: -
D gene: TRBD1
J gene: TRBJ2-7
CDR3 DNA: TGTGCCGGCAGAACACCTGAGGGGGCTCCCCCCTACGAGCAGTACTTC
CDR3 protein: CAGRTPEGAPPYEQYF

V gene: TRBV29-1
clone size: many
D gene: -
J gene: TRBJ2-7
CDR3 DNA: TGCAGCGTCTGGGAGCTTTCCGGAGAGCAGTACTTC
CDR3 protein: CSVWELSGEQYF

V gene: TRBV3-1
clone size: -
D gene: TRBD2
J gene: TRBJ2-3
CDR3 DNA: TGTGCCAGCAGCCAAGGGGGGGGGGCAGATACGCAGTATTTT
CDR3 protein: CASSQGGGADTQYF

V gene: TRBV20-1
clone size: -
D gene: -
J gene: TRBJ2-3
CDR3 DNA: TGCAGTGCTAGAGATGGGGTCACAGATACGCAGTATTTT
CDR3 protein: CSARDGVTDTQYF

V gene: TRBV10-3
clone size: few
D gene: -
J gene: TRBJ2-1
CDR3 DNA: TGTGCCATCAGTGAGTCGAAGGGGAGGACCTACAATGAGCAGTTCTTC
CDR3 protein: CAISESKGRTYNEQFF

V gene: TRBV18
clone size: many
D gene: -
J gene: TRBJ1-2
CDR3 DNA: TGTGCCAGCTCACTCGAAAACGGCTACACCTTC
CDR3 protein: CASSLENGYTF

V gene: TRBV12-3/TRBV12-4
clone size: many
D gene: TRBD1
J gene: TRBJ1-2
CDR3 DNA: TGTGCCAGCAGTGACAGGGCCCATGGCTACACCTTC
CDR3 protein: CASSDRAHGYTF

V gene: TRBV12-5
clone size: many
D gene: TRBD2
J gene: TRBJ2-1
CDR3 DNA: TGTGCTAGTGGTACACGACTAGCGGGCAACAATGAGCAGTTCTTC
CDR3 protein: CASGTRLAGNNEQFF

V gene: TRBV18
clone size: -
D gene: TRBD2
J gene: TRBJ2-3
CDR3 DNA: TGTGCCAGCTCACCTGCTAGCGGGACTAGCACAGATACGCAGTATTTT
CDR3 protein: CASSPASGTSTDTQYF

V gene: TRBV29-1
clone size: -
D gene: TRBD1
J gene: TRBJ1-4
CDR3 DNA: TGCAGCGTCGACCAGGGGGATGAAAAACTGTTTTTT
CDR3 protein: CSVDQGDEKLFF

V gene: TRBV12-3/TRBV12-4
clone size: many
D gene: TRBD2
J gene: TRBJ2-5
CDR3 DNA: TGTGCCAGCAGTCTGCGACTAGCGGGGGGACAAGAGACCCAGTACTTC
CDR3 protein: CASSLRLAGGQETQYF

V gene: TRBV7-9
clone size: few
D gene: -
J gene: TRBJ1-1
CDR3 DNA: TGTGCCAGCAGCTTAAAGGCCGCCACAGAAGCTTTCTTT
CDR3 protein: CASSLKAATEAFF

V gene: TRBV10-3
clone size: once
D gene: -
J gene: TRBJ1-1
CDR3 DNA: TGTGCCATCAGGACCCGTGACACGAACACTGAAGCTTTCTTT
CDR3 protein: CAIRTRDTNTEAFF

V gene: TRBV6-1
clone size: -
D gene: -
J gene: TRBJ2-1
CDR3 DNA: TGTGCCAGTAACAGGGGACTAGGCAATGAGCAGTTCTTC
CDR3 protein: CASNRGLGNEQFF

V gene: TRBV29-1
clone size: -
D gene: -
J gene: TRBJ1-5
CDR3 DNA: TGCAGCGTTGGGAACCCGAATCAGCCCCAGCATTTT
CDR3 protein: CSVGNPNQPQHF

V gene: TRBV12-3/TRBV12-4
clone size: few
D gene: -
J gene: TRBJ1-1
CDR3 DNA: TGTGCCAGCAGGATCGGGGGGTTGAGCACTGAAGCTTTCTTT
CDR3 protein: CASRIGGLSTEAFF

V gene: TRBV5-4
clone size: few
D gene: TRBD1
J gene: TRBJ2-5
CDR3 DNA: TGTGCCAGCAGCTTTCCTGGACAGGGTCTGGAGACCCAGTACTTC
CDR3 protein: CASSFPGQGLETQYF

V gene: TRBV6-2/TRBV6-3
clone size: many
D gene: -
J gene: TRBJ1-2
CDR3 DNA: TGTGCCAGCCACCCGGGCCTTCATAACTATGGCTACACCTTC
CDR3 protein: CASHPGLHNYGYTF

V gene: TRBV25-1
clone size: -
D gene: TRBD2
J gene: TRBJ2-2
CDR3 DNA: TGTGCCAGCACCCCACTAGCGGGGGGGATCGGGGAGCTGTTTTTT
CDR3 protein: CASTPLAGGIGELFF

V gene: TRBV2
clone size: -
D gene: -
J gene: TRBJ1-2
CDR3 DNA: TGTGCCAGCAGTGGGGCGACGTTGGATGGCTACACCTTC
CDR3 protein: CASSGATLDGYTF

V gene: TRBV5-4
clone size: many
D gene: -
J gene: TRBJ2-1
CDR3 DNA: TGTGCCAGCAGCTGGGATCCGGCGGCAGGGTCCTACAATGAGCAGTTCTTC
CDR3 protein: CASSWDPAAGSYNEQFF

V gene: TRBV4-2
clone size: few
D gene: -
J gene: TRBJ1-5
CDR3 DNA: TGTGCCAGCAGCCAAGCGAGCAATCAGCCCCAGCATTTT
CDR3 protein: CASSQASNQPQHF

V gene: TRBV6-5
clone size: -
D gene: TRBD1
J gene: TRBJ1-5
CDR3 DNA: TGTGCCAGCAGTTCCACCGCCCTCCGGGACCCGGGACAGGGGTTGAATCAGCCCCAGCATTTT
CDR3 protein: CASSSTALRDPGQGLNQPQHF

V gene: TRBV24-1
clone size: -
D gene: -
J gene: TRBJ1-1
CDR3 DNA: TGTGCCACCAGTGGCGGGGGGTACACTGAAGCTTTCTTT
CDR3 protein: CATSGGGYTEAFF

V gene: TRBV5-6
clone size: few
D gene: TRBD1
J gene: TRBJ2-2
CDR3 DNA: TGTGCCAGCAGCTTGGTTGGACAGGGAAACACCGGGGAGCTGTTTTTT
CDR3 protein: CASSLVGQGNTGELFF

V gene: TRBV5-1
clone size: -
D gene: -
J gene: TRBJ2-3
CDR3 DNA: TGCGCCAGCACCTATGAGGGCTACACAGATACGCAGTATTTT
CDR3 protein: CASTYEGYTDTQYF

V gene: TRBV20-1
clone size: few
D gene: -
J gene: TRBJ2-7
CDR3 DNA: TGCAGTGCTAGATTGGGGACGTACTCCTACGAGCAGTACTTC
CDR3 protein: CSARLGTYSYEQYF

V gene: TRBV24-1
clone size: many
D gene: TRBD2
J gene: TRBJ2-1
CDR3 DNA: TGTGCCACCAGTGATCTAGCGGGAGGGCAGCTTCGTGAGCAGTTCTTC
CDR3 protein: CATSDLAGGQLREQFF

V gene: TRBV28
clone size: -
D gene: TRBD1
J gene: TRBJ1-1
CDR3 DNA: TGTGCCAGCAGTTTATCCGCGGGACAGGGAATGACTGAAGCTTTCTTT
CDR3 protein: CASSLSAGQGMTEAFF

V gene: TRBV7-2
clone size: -
D gene: -
J gene: TRBJ1-4
CDR3 DNA: TGTGCCAGCAGCAGAGCAGGGACAACTAATGAAAAACTGTTTTTT
CDR3 protein: CASSRAGTTNEKLFF

V gene: TRBV20-1
clone size: -
D gene: TRBD2
J gene: TRBJ2-5
CDR3 DNA: TGCAGTGCTAGGACCGGGGGGGTGGGGAAGGGAGAGACCCAGTACTTC
CDR3 protein: CSARTGGVGKGETQYF

V gene: TRBV28
clone size: many
D gene: -
J gene: TRBJ1-4
CDR3 DNA: TGTGCCATCGCGACTGGGGGACGTGAAAAACTGTTTTTT
CDR3 protein: CAIATGGREKLFF

V gene: TRBV20-1
clone size: -
D gene: -
J gene: TRBJ2-5
CDR3 DNA: TGCAGTGCTAGAGAGGGGAGCCAAGAGACCCAGTACTTC
CDR3 protein: CSAREGSQETQYF

V gene: TRBV20-1
clone size: few
D gene: -
J gene: TRBJ1-2
CDR3 DNA: TGCAGTGCTAGTCCCCAGGGTGGGGTTTATGGCTACACCTTC
CDR3 protein: CSASPQGGVYGYTF

V gene: TRBV7-9
clone size: -
D gene: -
J gene: TRBJ1-2
CDR3 DNA: TGTGCCAGCAGCTTAGAGGCCGGCAGGTACACCTTC
CDR3 protein: CASSLEAGRYTF

V gene: TRBV5-6
clone size: many
D gene: -
J gene: TRBJ2-7
CDR3 DNA: TGTGCCAGCAGCCTGCTCATGCAGCCGTCCTACGAGCAGTACTTC
CDR3 protein: CASSLLMQPSYEQYF

V gene: TRBV12-3/TRBV12-4
clone size: many
D gene: -
J gene: TRBJ2-3
CDR3 DNA: TGTGCCAGCAGTTTTAGGGGACTGAACACAGATACGCAGTATTTT
CDR3 protein: CASSFRGLNTDTQYF

V gene: TRBV20-1
clone size: many
D gene: -
J gene: TRBJ2-1
CDR3 DNA: TGCAGTGCTAGGAGGGACACCTACAATGAGCAGTTCTTC
CDR3 protein: CSARRDTYNEQFF

V gene: TRBV10-2
clone size: many
D gene: -
J gene: TRBJ1-2
CDR3 DNA: TGCGCCAGCAGTGAGTCCTCTACCCTCTATGGCTACACCTTC
CDR3 protein: CASSESSTLYGYTF

V gene: TRBV14
clone size: -
D gene: -
J gene: TRBJ1-2
CDR3 DNA: TGTGCCAGCAGAGCCGGGCCGGCATATGGCTACACCTTC
CDR3 protein: CASRAGPAYGYTF

V gene: TRBV12-3/TRBV12-4
clone size: many
D gene: TRBD1
J gene: TRBJ1-2
CDR3 DNA: TGTGCCAGCAGATCCCTAGAACAGGGGGCATCTGGCTACACCTTC
CDR3 protein: CASRSLEQGASGYTF

V gene: TRBV11-2
clone size: -
D gene: -
J gene: TRBJ2-2
CDR3 DNA: TGTGCCAGCAGCTTCCTCGGACTCGGCACCGGGGAGCTGTTTTTT
CDR3 protein: CASSFLGLGTGELFF

V gene: TRBV11-2
clone size: -
D gene: TRBD2
J gene: TRBJ2-7
CDR3 DNA: TGTGCCAGCAGCGGACTAGGAACCTACGAGCAGTACTTC
CDR3 protein: CASSGLGTYEQYF

V gene: TRBV5-1
clone size: many
D gene: -
J gene: TRBJ2-7
CDR3 DNA: TGCGCCAGCAGCAAAACAGGGTACTACGAGCAGTACTTC
CDR3 protein: CASSKTGYYEQYF

V gene: TRBV6-5
clone size: -
D gene: -
J gene: TRBJ2-1
CDR3 DNA: TGTGCCAGCATGCTACGGGGTGAGCAGTTCTTC
CDR3 protein: CASMLRGEQFF

V gene: TRBV10-2
clone size: -
D gene: -
J gene: TRBJ2-4
CDR3 DNA: TGCGCCAGCAGTGAGCCAGGAAAGGTAGCCAAAAACATTCGGTACTTC
CDR3 protein: CASSEPGKVAKNIRYF

V gene: TRBV5-1
clone size: few
D gene: TRBD2
J gene: TRBJ2-7
CDR3 DNA: TGCGCCAGCAGCAGAGAGGGGACTAGCGGGAGCAACGAGCAGTACTTC
CDR3 protein: CASSREGTSGSNEQYF

V gene: TRBV5-1
clone size: -
D gene: -
J gene: TRBJ1-4
CDR3 DNA: TGCGCCAGCAGTTCAAGGTCCGATGAAAAACTGTTTTTT
CDR3 protein: CASSSRSDEKLFF

V gene: TRBV6-5
clone size: few
D gene: TRBD1
J gene: TRBJ2-1
CDR3 DNA: TGTGCCAGCAGTTACGGCGCAGGGGGAGAGACCCAGTTCTTC
CDR3 protein: CASSYGAGGETQFF

V gene: TRBV5-1
clone size: -
D gene: -
J gene: TRBJ1-1
CDR3 DNA: TGCGCCAGCAGCTTGAGAGGGACCTTTGGGACTGAAGCTTTCTTT
CDR3 protein: CASSLRGTFGTEAFF

V gene: TRBV29-1
clone size: -
D gene: -
J gene: TRBJ1-1
CDR3 DNA: TGCAGCGTTGAAGAGGGAGGGAAGGAGTACACTGAAGCTTTCTTT
CDR3 protein: CSVEEGGKEYTEAFF

V gene: TRBV12-3/TRBV12-4
clone size: many
D gene: -
J gene: TRBJ2-1
CDR3 DNA: TGTGCCAGCAGTACATACCCAGGAGATGAGCAGTTCTTC
CDR3 protein: CASSTYPGDEQFF

V gene: TRBV6-1
clone size: -
D gene: -
J gene: TRBJ1-6
CDR3 DNA: TGTGCCAGCAGTGAATTGAAGGCACCCCTCCACTTT
CDR3 protein: CASSELKAPLHF

V gene: TRBV3-1
clone size: -
D gene: -
J gene: TRBJ1-2
CDR3 DNA: TGTGCCAGCAGCCAAGGGGGACTGTCCAACTATGGCTACACCTTC
CDR3 protein: CASSQGGLSNYGYTF

V gene: TRBV12-3/TRBV12-4
clone size: -
D gene: TRBD2
J gene: TRBJ2-1
CDR3 DNA: TGTGCCAACAGTCTAGACCTAGCGGGGGGATTTTACAATGAGCAGTTCTTC
CDR3 protein: CANSLDLAGGFYNEQFF

V gene: TRBV7-9
clone size: many
D gene: -
J gene: TRBJ2-1
CDR3 DNA: TGTGCCAGCAGCTTTATCCAGGAGTGGCAGTTCTTC
CDR3 protein: CASSFIQEWQFF

V gene: TRBV18
clone size: few
D gene: -
J gene: TRBJ1-5
CDR3 DNA: TGTGCCAGCTCACCAGCAGTGAACTCCAATCAGCCCCAGCATTTT
CDR3 protein: CASSPAVNSNQPQHF